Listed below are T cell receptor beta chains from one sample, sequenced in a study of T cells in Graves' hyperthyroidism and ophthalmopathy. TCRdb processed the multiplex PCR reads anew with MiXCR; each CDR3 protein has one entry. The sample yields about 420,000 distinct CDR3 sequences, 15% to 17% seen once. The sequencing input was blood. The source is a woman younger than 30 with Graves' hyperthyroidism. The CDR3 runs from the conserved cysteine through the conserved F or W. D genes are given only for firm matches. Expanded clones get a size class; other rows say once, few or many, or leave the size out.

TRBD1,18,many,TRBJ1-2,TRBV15,TGTGCCACCAGCAGAGTTGTGACTCCCAGACAGGGGGCGGATGGCTACACCTTC,CATSRVVTPRQGADGYTF
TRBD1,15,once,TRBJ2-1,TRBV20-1,TGCAGTGGGGGGGGACAGGGGGCGTCTTACAATGAGCAGTTCTTC,CSGGGQGASYNEQFF
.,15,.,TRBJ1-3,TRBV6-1,TGTGCCAGCATCCTCTTCCCCGGCTCTGGAAACACCATATATTTT,CASILFPGSGNTIYF
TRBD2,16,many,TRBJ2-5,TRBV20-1,TGCAGTGCCCAGCTTCTCCGAACTAGCGGGAGTGAGACCCAGTACTTC,CSAQLLRTSGSETQYF
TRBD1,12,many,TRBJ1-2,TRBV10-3,TGTGCCACCCTGGACAGGTCCTATGGCTACACCTTC,CATLDRSYGYTF
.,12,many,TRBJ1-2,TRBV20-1,TGCAGTGCTAGATTTGGGGGTTGGGGCTACACCTTC,CSARFGGWGYTF
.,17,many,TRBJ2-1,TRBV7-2,TGTGCCAGCAGCCCCCACCCGACCGAGCCCTCCTACAATGAGCAGTTCTTC,CASSPHPTEPSYNEQFF
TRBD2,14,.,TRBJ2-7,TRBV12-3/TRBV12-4,TGTGCCAGCAGTTTAGCCGGGAGGGCCCTGGAGCAGTACTTC,CASSLAGRALEQYF
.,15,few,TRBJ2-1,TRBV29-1,TGCAGCGTCGTGACTGAGGGTCTGGGCTACAATGAGCAGTTCTTC,CSVVTEGLGYNEQFF
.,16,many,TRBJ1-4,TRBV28,TGTGCCAGCAGTTTTAGGCAGAGGGTAGTTAATGAAAAACTGTTTTTT,CASSFRQRVVNEKLFF
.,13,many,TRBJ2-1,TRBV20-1,TGCAGTGCTAGGTCGGGTTTCGACAATGAGCAGTTCTTC,CSARSGFDNEQFF
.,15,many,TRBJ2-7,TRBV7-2,TGTGCCAGCAGCCCCGCGGCGGGCGGGCAGTACGAGCAGTACTTC,CASSPAAGGQYEQYF
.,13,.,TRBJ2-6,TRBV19,TGTGCCGCACGGTATTCTGGGGCCAACGTCCTGACTTTC,CAARYSGANVLTF
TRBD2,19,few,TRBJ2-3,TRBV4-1,TGCGCCAGCAGCCAAGATCCCCTGGGACTAGCGGGAACCACAGATACGCAGTATTTT,CASSQDPLGLAGTTDTQYF
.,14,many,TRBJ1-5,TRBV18,TGTGCCAGCTCACCCAACGGGAGCAATCAGCCCCAGCATTTT,CASSPNGSNQPQHF
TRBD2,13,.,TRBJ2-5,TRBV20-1,TGCAGTGCCCAACTAGCGGGACAAGAGACCCAGTACTTC,CSAQLAGQETQYF
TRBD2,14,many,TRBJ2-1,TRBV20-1,TGCAGTGCTAGTTCGGGGACTAGCAACAATGAGCAGTTCTTC,CSASSGTSNNEQFF
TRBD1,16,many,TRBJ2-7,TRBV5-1,TGCGCCAGCAGCTTAAAGAAACCGGGACAGGGAGACGAGCAGTACTTC,CASSLKKPGQGDEQYF
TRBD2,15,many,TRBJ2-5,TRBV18,TGTGCCAGCTCACCGGCAGCGGGGTTCCAAGAGACCCAGTACTTC,CASSPAAGFQETQYF
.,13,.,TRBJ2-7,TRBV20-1,TGCAGTGCTATGCGTGGGAGCGACTACGAGCAGTACTTC,CSAMRGSDYEQYF
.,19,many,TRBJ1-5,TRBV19,TGTGCCAGTAGTGTCTTCCGATCAGGCCTTCAGGGGAGCAATCAGCCCCAGCATTTT,CASSVFRSGLQGSNQPQHF
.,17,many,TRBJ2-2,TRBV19,TGTGCCAGTAGTATCTTCACCAGCACCTTGAACACCGGGGAGCTGTTTTTT,CASSIFTSTLNTGELFF
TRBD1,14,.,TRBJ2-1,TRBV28,TGTGCCAGCAGCGTCACAGGGGGAGGCAATGAGCAGTTCTTC,CASSVTGGGNEQFF
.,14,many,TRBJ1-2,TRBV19,TGTGCCAGTAGTATAGATAGTTTTAGCTATGGCTACACCTTC,CASSIDSFSYGYTF
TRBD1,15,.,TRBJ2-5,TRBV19,TGTGCCAGTAGTACTCAGGGGACAGCCCAAGAGACCCAGTACTTC,CASSTQGTAQETQYF
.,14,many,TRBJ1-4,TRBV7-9,TGTGCCAGCAGCCCCGGTTCAGGCAGCGAAAAACTGTTTTTT,CASSPGSGSEKLFF
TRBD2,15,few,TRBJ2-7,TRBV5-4,TGTGCCAGCAGCTTAGGGACTAGCGGATTCTACGAGCAGTACTTC,CASSLGTSGFYEQYF
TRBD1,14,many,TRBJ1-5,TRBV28,TGTGCCACCAGGGGGGGAGGGTCAGGGCAGCCCCAGCATTTT,CATRGGGSGQPQHF
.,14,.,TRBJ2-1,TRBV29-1,TGCAGCGCATGCGGCACAGAGTCCTACAATGAGCAGTTCTTC,CSACGTESYNEQFF
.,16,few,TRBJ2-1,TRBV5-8,TGTGCCAGCAGCGTAGAGCCCCGGGGCTATCGCAATGAGCAGTTCTTC,CASSVEPRGYRNEQFF
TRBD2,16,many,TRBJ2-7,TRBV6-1,TGTGCCACCCTCGACAGGACCGGGACTAGCGGCTACGAGCAGTACTTC,CATLDRTGTSGYEQYF
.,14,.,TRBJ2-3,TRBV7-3,TGTGCCAGCAGTAGCCGGGCCCGCACAGATACGCAGTATTTT,CASSSRARTDTQYF
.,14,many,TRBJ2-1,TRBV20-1,TGCAGTGTTGAGGGTCCCAGCTCCTACAATGAGCAGTTCTTC,CSVEGPSSYNEQFF
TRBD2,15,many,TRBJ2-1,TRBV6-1,TGTGCCAGCAGTGAAGGGAGCGGGGGTCACAATGAGCAGTTCTTC,CASSEGSGGHNEQFF
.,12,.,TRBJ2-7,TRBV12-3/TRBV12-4,TGTGCCAGCAGTTCGACACCTTACGAGCAGTACTTC,CASSSTPYEQYF
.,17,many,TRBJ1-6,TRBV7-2,TGTGCCAGCAGCTTAGGAAGAGGGGGGAAGTATAATTCACCCCTCCACTTT,CASSLGRGGKYNSPLHF
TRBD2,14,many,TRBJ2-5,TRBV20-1,TGCAGTGCTAGAGCCTCTAGCGGGACGGAGACCCAGTACTTC,CSARASSGTETQYF
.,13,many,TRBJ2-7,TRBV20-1,TGCAGTGCTAGGCGGGACAGAGCCTACGAGCAGTACTTC,CSARRDRAYEQYF
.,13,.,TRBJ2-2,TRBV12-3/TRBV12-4,TGTGCCAGCAGTCTACGGACAGTTTCGGAGCTGTTTTTT,CASSLRTVSELFF
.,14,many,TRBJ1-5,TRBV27,TGTGCCAGCAGTCCTGGCGAGGGAAGCCAGCCCCAGCATTTT,CASSPGEGSQPQHF
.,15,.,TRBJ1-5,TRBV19,TGTGCCAGTAGACCCACACGAATAGAGAATCAGCCCCAGCATTTT,CASRPTRIENQPQHF
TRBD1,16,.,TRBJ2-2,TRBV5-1,TGCGCCAGCAGCTTGCTGGGACAGCCGAACACCGGGGAGCTGTTTTTT,CASSLLGQPNTGELFF
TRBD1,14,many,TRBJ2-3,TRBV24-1,TGTGCCACCTTGGGACAGAATTTAACAGATACGCAGTATTTT,CATLGQNLTDTQYF
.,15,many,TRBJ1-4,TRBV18,TGTGCCAGCTCACCACAAGGGGGAACTAATGAAAAACTGTTTTTT,CASSPQGGTNEKLFF
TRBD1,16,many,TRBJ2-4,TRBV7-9,TGTGCCAGCAGCCCTCCACCACAGGGGGCCAAAAACATTCAGTACTTC,CASSPPPQGAKNIQYF
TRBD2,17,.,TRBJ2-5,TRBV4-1,TGCGCCAGCAGCCAAGAAAGCAATCTAGCGGGGAGAGAGACCCAGTACTTC,CASSQESNLAGRETQYF
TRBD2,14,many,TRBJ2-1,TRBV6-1,TGTGCCGGCCGACTAGCGGGATACTACAATGAGCAGTTCTTC,CAGRLAGYYNEQFF
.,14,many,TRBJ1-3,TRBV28,TGTGCCAGCAGTTCCGTAAGGCAAGGAAACACCATATATTTT,CASSSVRQGNTIYF
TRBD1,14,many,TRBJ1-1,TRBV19,TGTGCCAGTAGAAAGACAGGGGGTGGAACTGAAGCTTTCTTT,CASRKTGGGTEAFF